This TCR beta chain was obtained from a study of T-cell memory formation after mild COVID-19. The V segment lost 5 bases and the J segment 5 bases; nucleotides outside the gene matches: 6. Per germline, CDR1 SGHTA and CDR2 FQGTGA. CDR3 length equals 14 residues. Each CDR3 protein gets one entry after TCRdb re-called the 5' RACE reads with MiXCR. The data hold roughly 300,000 distinct CDR3 sequences, with about 16% observed a single time. Sequencing input: PBMCs or a T cell subset sorted from them (not recorded which). The origin of this receptor is a man aged 18-30 years who had mild COVID-19 (a few samples of this study predate the infection). Cell type and time point are not known. The chain uses TRBV7-3 and TRBJ2-3; 8 bases agree with TRBD1. In DNA, the CDR3 is TGTGCCAGCAGCCTTGACAGGGGCCGAGATACGCAGTATTTT. Its protein product is CASSLDRGRDTQYF.